What follows are 9 T cell receptor beta chains derived from one specimen sequenced in a study of blood T cells in healthy people across ages. Combining a sample-barcoded 5' primer with a J-beta primer mix, a second PCR ran for 7 to 11 cycles. MiXCR was run by TCRdb on the 5' RACE reads, yielding one entry per CDR3 protein. The sample lists about 700,000 distinct CDR3 sequences; about 34% were seen once. Specimen: blood. The receptors were gathered from a woman older than 75 in good health.

This clonotype was seen at least ten times. The J gene is TRBJ2-7, the V gene TRBV4-3; D perhaps matches TRBD2 (5 bases). The germline gives CDR1 LGHNA, CDR2 YSLEER. Trimming shortened V by 4 bases and J by 6 bases, and 16 bases separated the two germline ends. This CDR3 region has 14 residues. CDR3 bases: TGCGCCAGCAGCCCCAGTACGGGGATTCCCGAGCAGTACTTC. This codes for CASSPSTGIPEQYF.

This clonotype has at least ten counts. V usage is TRBV7-2 and J usage is TRBJ1-2; D gene ambiguous. The CDR3 is 13 amino acids. Germline V gene data show CDR1 as SGHTA and CDR2 as FQGNSA. The ends were cut back, 0 bases at V and 6 bases at J, with 8 bases in the middle. The CDR3 DNA reads as TGTGCCAGCAGCTTAGCGCTTAGGGATGGCTACACCTTC. This sequence encodes CASSLALRDGYTF.

The chain carries TRBV20-1 and TRBJ2-5, with 8 positions matching TRBD1. The V and J ends lost 5 bases and 4 bases, in that order; junction bases with no gene match: 9. The CDR3 has 14 amino acids. Germline V lookup: CDR1 DFQATT, CDR2 SNEGSKA (reference sequence). The CDR3 sequence: CSARYRGFGETQYF. The CDR3, as DNA: TGCAGTGCTCGATACAGGGGGTTCGGAGAGACCCAGTACTTC.

This clonotype was found many times. The rearrangement uses TRBV20-1 and TRBJ1-2; 7 nucleotides agree with TRBD1. The CDR3 totals 15 residues. Germline trimming cut 2 bases from V and 7 bases from J; bases unmatched to any gene: 13. The germline V gene has CDR1 DFQATT and CDR2 SNEGSKA (reference sequence). The CDR3 nucleotides are TGCAGTGCTAGAAAAGACAGGGCCGGGTCGGGTGGCTACACCTTC. This codes for CSARKDRAGSGGYTF.

This clonotype was seen a few times. V and J are TRBV30 and TRBJ1-1, with D possibly TRBD1 on 6 matching bases. Trimming stripped 4 bases from V and 7 bases from J, with 22 bases between. Germline V gene data show CDR1 as GTSNPN and CDR2 as SVGIG (reference sequence). This CDR3 comprises 15 residues. CDR3 nucleotide sequence: TGTGCCTGGAATGGAGCCCGGTGGGGGGCGGGTGAAGCTTTCTTT. It yields the protein CAWNGARWGAGEAFF.

The chain links TRBV5-1 to TRBJ1-5, with D possibly being TRBD1 (6 bases). The V and J ends lost 0 bases and 4 bases respectively, with 8 bases between them. Germline loops: CDR1 SGHRS, CDR2 YFSETQ. This CDR3 comprises 14 residues. The DNA for the CDR3 is TGCGCCAGCAGCTTGGACAGGGAAAATCAGCCCCAGCATTTT. It translates to CASSLDRENQPQHF.

This clonotype was observed a few times. V usage is TRBV7-3 and J usage is TRBJ2-7; D call uncertain. Germline CDR1 is SGHTA and CDR2 is FQGTGA. The CDR3 runs 14 residues. V was trimmed by 0 bases and J by 2 bases, leaving 8 bases between them. The CDR3 sequence is CASSLTPNPYEQYF. The DNA of the CDR3 is TGTGCCAGCAGCTTAACCCCGAATCCCTACGAGCAGTACTTC.

This clonotype was observed once. The chain carries TRBV5-6 and TRBJ1-6; TRBD1 is a possible D gene (5 bases). This CDR3 is 15 amino acids long. Per the germline V gene, CDR1 is SGHDT and CDR2 is YYEEEE. Trimming took off 1 base at V and 9 bases at J, with 14 bases between the two ends. The CDR3 nucleotides are TGTGCCAGCAGCTTGTCCGAGAAGAGGGGTTCACCCCTCCACTTT. This encodes CASSLSEKRGSPLHF. Full variable domain (missing parts from reference TRBV5-6 and TRBJ1-6): DAGVTQSPTHLIKTRGQQVTLRCSPKSGHDTVSWYQQALGQGPQFIFQYYEEEERQRGNFPDRFSGHQFPNYSSELNVNALLLGDSALYLCASSLSEKRGSPLHFGNGTRLTVT.

This clonotype came up many times. The chain couples TRBV20-1 to TRBJ2-5; 12 bases are a match to TRBD2. V lost 5 bases and J lost 5; bases outside the gene matches: 18. Germline V gene sequence: CDR1 DFQATT, CDR2 SNEGSKA (reference sequence). The CDR3 is made up of 18 amino acids. This chain's CDR3 is CSASRLAGGRRGLETQYF. The CDR3 coding sequence is TGCAGTGCTTCTCGTCTAGCGGGGGGGCGAAGGGGTTTGGAGACCCAGTACTTC.